The entry below describes one TCR beta chain. Its antigen remains unknown. This entry comes from a study of cytomegalovirus exposure and HLA in healthy donors. The CDR3 totals 15 residues. The V gene lost 8 bases and the J gene lost 8 bases, with 22 bases spanning the gap. Germline CDR1 SGHTA, CDR2 FQGNSA. Study results and caveats: In all likelihood, a cluster of highly shared sequence variants was a sequencing artifact.

PCR primers comprised 60 Vbeta and 13 Jbeta primers. The data were produced by immunoSEQ multiplex PCR, yet TCRdb's version contains in-frame clones alone and is incomplete. The profile covers over 60,000 clones, with about four fifths appearing a single time and approximately 5% taken by the ten largest. The rearrangement uses TRBV7-2 and TRBJ2-1, with D maybe TRBD1 (6 bases). The TCR sequence derives from a woman aged 25 to 39 in good health and CMV-seronegative. Sequenced: PBMCs. The CDR3 loop reads CASGYRALSFDEQFF. CDR3 sequence (DNA): TGTGCCAGCGGATACAGGGCACTCAGTTTCGATGAGCAGTTCTTC.